This T cell receptor (beta chain) was retrieved from a study of siplizumab effects on memory and regulatory T cells. Repertoires were generated with immunoSEQ multiplex PCR, while TCRdb's copy carries only in-frame clones and drops some. The table includes fewer than 120,000 clones, roughly 89% detected once. This clone was observed a handful of times. This CDR3 is 14 amino acids long. V gave up 0 bases and J gave up 8 bases; unmatched junction bases: 5. From germline, CDR1 is SGDLS and CDR2 YYNGEE. This chain connects TRBV9 to TRBJ1-3, with TRBD1 matching over 7 bases. What was sequenced was CD4+ T cells sorted from blood. The clonotype comes from a human donor in good health. CDR3 bases: TGTGCCAGCAGCGTAGAGACAGGGCCAGACACCATATATTTT. Translation gives CASSVETGPDTIYF.